The rows below give T cell receptor beta chains drawn from one sample of a study of high-grade serous ovarian cancer treatment subgroups. Some clones are missing from TCRdb's copy, which holds only in-frame ones; the method was immunoSEQ multiplex PCR. This sample carries roughly 15,000 clones, roughly nine tenths of them seen once, and the ten largest clones take roughly 6.4%. The sequencing input was tumor tissue. Receptors were obtained from a human donor with high-grade serous ovarian cancer. Each CDR3 is given with its conserved first and last residue. A D gene is named only where the DNA matches it firmly. Part of the rows lack a size; the others show once, few, many or a class for expanded clones.

>TRBV5-1|TRBJ2-5|.|.
CASSPGLKGQETQYF
TGCGCCAGCAGCCCGGGGCTCAAGGGCCAAGAGACCCAGTACTTC
>TRBV30|TRBJ1-3|.|.
CASRCQKREFGNTIYF
TGTGCCTCCCGATGTCAAAAAAGGGAATTTGGAAACACCATATATTTT
>TRBV28|TRBJ2-7|few|TRBD2
CASTSGGAISSYEQYF
TGTGCCAGCACCTCGGGGGGGGCGATAAGCTCCTACGAGCAGTACTTC
>TRBV2|TRBJ2-3|once|TRBD1
CASWDRGSGDTQYF
TGTGCCAGCTGGGACAGGGGATCAGGAGATACGCAGTATTTT
>TRBV5-8|TRBJ2-6|.|TRBD1
CASSRDRGAGANVLTF
TGTGCCAGCAGTCGGGACAGGGGTGCTGGGGCCAACGTCCTGACTTTC
>TRBV5-1|TRBJ2-7|.|TRBD2
CASSRGDGYEQYF
TGCGCCAGCAGCCGGGGGGACGGGTACGAGCAGTACTTC
>TRBV9|TRBJ2-5|once|TRBD1
CASSVGDRGQETQYF
TGTGCCAGCAGCGTCGGGGACAGGGGGCAAGAGACCCAGTACTTC
>TRBV9|TRBJ2-3|.|TRBD2
CASSRGGAGTDTQYF
TGTGCCAGCAGTCGCGGGGGGGCCGGCACAGATACGCAGTATTTT
>TRBV15|TRBJ2-2|.|.
CATSREVHTGELFF
TGTGCCACCAGCAGAGAGGTCCACACCGGGGAGCTGTTTTTT
>TRBV27|TRBJ2-2|.|.
CASSSAGELFF
TGTGCCAGCAGCTCAGCCGGGGAGCTGTTTTTT
>TRBV6-5|TRBJ1-2|.|.
CASSYSGNYGYTF
TGTGCCAGCAGTTATTCGGGAAACTATGGCTACACCTTC
>TRBV19|TRBJ2-1|.|.
CASSIALGRGRVNEQFF
TGTGCCAGTAGTATAGCCCTGGGGCGGGGGCGAGTCAATGAGCAGTTCTTC
>TRBV7-3|TRBJ2-1|.|TRBD2
CASSLETSGVYNEQFF
TGTGCCAGCAGCTTAGAGACTAGCGGGGTCTACAATGAGCAGTTCTTC
>TRBV27|TRBJ2-7|.|TRBD1
CASSLDRGVLGRTYEQYF
TGTGCCAGCAGCCTGGACAGGGGAGTGCTCGGCCGCACCTACGAGCAGTACTTC
>TRBV6-5|TRBJ2-7|.|TRBD2
CASSYSQRGGSYEQYF
TGTGCCAGCAGTTACTCGCAGCGGGGGGGCTCCTACGAGCAGTACTTC
>TRBV4-3|TRBJ1-4|.|.
CASSQDGSEKLFF
TGCGCCAGCAGCCAGGACGGTAGTGAAAAACTGTTTTTT
>TRBV18|TRBJ2-7|.|.
CASSPQTRSYEQYF
TGTGCCAGCTCACCACAGACCCGCTCCTACGAGCAGTACTTC